This is a list of T cell receptor beta chains from one sample in a study of T cell responses to AZD1222 COVID-19 vaccine. Data came from immunoSEQ multiplex PCR; TCRdb stores just in-frame clones and leaves some out. The table shows 100,000 to 150,000 clones, with 75% to 90% occurring only once. The specimen was peripheral blood, collected on day 0 of AZD1222 vaccination. Receptors were obtained from an adult in good health. CDR3s include the opening cysteine and the closing phenylalanine or tryptophan.

len,j_gene,v_gene,CDR3aa
15,TRBJ1-2,TRBV6-1,CASSEVGRGAYGYTF
16,TRBJ1-2,TRBV9,CASSVGPGPQNYGYTF
15,TRBJ1-2,TRBV5-1,CASSVGQGMFYGYTF
14,TRBJ1-1,TRBV7-9,CASSRGPRDTEAFF
16,TRBJ2-7,TRBV6-6,CASSANPGQGGYEQYF
15,TRBJ2-3,TRBV24-1,CATSDSSVATDTQYF
15,TRBJ1-2,TRBV28,CASSLIKGAWTGYTF
14,TRBJ2-7,TRBV7-2,CASSLVGFQGEQYF
14,TRBJ2-7,TRBV19,CASRGRLLSYEQYF
13,TRBJ1-1,TRBV28,CGAGERMNTEAFF
14,TRBJ1-4,TRBV4-3,CASSLGLSNGKLFF
14,TRBJ1-2,TRBV4-1,CASSQGGLGYGYTF
14,TRBJ2-7,TRBV6-2/TRBV6-3,CASSYPPPVYEQYF
14,TRBJ2-7,TRBV19,CASSMGQGPLEQYF
14,TRBJ1-5,TRBV19,CASRVDRGLQPQHF
11,TRBJ1-5,TRBV20-1,CSAGSDQPQHF
13,TRBJ2-3,TRBV2,CASVAGVPDTQYF
13,TRBJ1-1,TRBV18,CASSQDRNTEAFF
16,TRBJ2-5,TRBV5-1,CASSPGQGIGQETQYF
17,TRBJ2-7,TRBV7-2,CASSLAVGASWSYEQYF
15,TRBJ1-6,TRBV27,CASSLGGQPNSPLHF
18,TRBJ2-2,TRBV6-1,CASSGPRLAFANTGELFF
18,TRBJ2-6,TRBV6-2/TRBV6-3,CASSIPTGPLSGANVLTF
16,TRBJ2-7,TRBV5-5,CASSSGSLPSSYEQYF
17,TRBJ1-3,TRBV6-1,CASSELDSRFSGNTIYF
18,TRBJ2-6,TRBV9,CASSVGGRGLGGANVLTF
16,TRBJ2-7,TRBV7-9,CASSLALTGWDNEQYF